The present entry profiles one TCR beta chain with its context. This sample is drawn from a study of T cells after yellow fever vaccination. MiXCR was run by TCRdb on the 5' RACE reads, yielding one entry per CDR3 protein. Of 85,000 to 100,000 distinct CDR3 sequences listed, around 5.8% were seen once; the top ten hold approximately 39%. Unmatched junction bases numbered 12, after V lost 3 bases and J lost 6 bases. Germline V gene sequence: CDR1 SGHVS, CDR2 FQNEAQ. The CDR3 extends over 16 amino acids. This receptor was obtained from a man aged 18 to 29 who received the YFV17D yellow fever vaccine. V usage is TRBV7-8 and J usage is TRBJ2-3, with TRBD2 identical over 7 bases. The specimen comprised CD8+ T cells sorted from PBMCs, sampled 10 days after the yellow fever booster vaccination. CDR3 coding DNA: TGTGCCAGCAGCTTCGGAGGCGGGGGAGGTCAGGATACGCAGTATTTT. Amino acid sequence: CASSFGGGGGQDTQYF.